These 16 T cell receptor beta chains were sequenced from one sample in a study of blood T cell repertoires in COVID-19. TCRdb's copy holds only in-frame clones and misses some; the assay was immunoSEQ multiplex PCR. The table lists about 360,000 clones, around 87% of them singletons, with 3% in the top ten. The source material was peripheral blood. The receptors derive from a human donor in a cohort sampled during active COVID-19.

This rearrangement joins TRBV30 to TRBJ1-4, with 8 bases identical to TRBD1. J lost 6 bases, V lost 3 bases, and 6 bases had no gene match. Germline CDR1 is GTSNPN and CDR2 is SVGIG (reference sequence). The CDR3 has 14 residues. CDR3 coding DNA: TGTGCCTGGAGCCGCCAGGGGGCGTATGAAAAACTGTTTTTT. It specifies CAWSRQGAYEKLFF.

The CDR3 DNA reads as TGCAGTGCTAGTCTCCCGGGGAGTCAAGAGACCCAGTACTTC. Protein: CSASLPGSQETQYF. The rearrangement uses TRBV20-1 and TRBJ2-5, with D possibly TRBD2 on 5 matching bases. Germline V CDR1 and CDR2: DFQATT, SNEGSKA (reference sequence). The CDR3 sequence is 14 residues long. V gave up 3 bases and J gave up 2 bases, with 13 bases separating them.

CDR3 in amino acids: CASSSPGYNSPLHF. The CDR3 nucleotides read TGTGCCAGCAGCTCCCCAGGCTATAATTCACCCCTCCACTTT. The chain joins TRBV7-9 to TRBJ1-6; D gene ambiguous. Trimming stripped 4 bases from V and 3 bases from J, with 7 bases between. Per the germline V gene, CDR1 is SEHNR and CDR2 is FQNEAQ (reference sequence). The CDR3 spans 14 residues.

The CDR3 loop reads CASSQVVAGFGELFF. DNA for the CDR3: TGTGCCAGCAGCCAAGTCGTGGCGGGGTTTGGGGAGCTGTTTTTT. The J gene is TRBJ2-2, the V gene TRBV4-2, with a possible D match to TRBD2 (6 bases). Trimming took off 1 base at V and 8 bases at J, with 14 bases between the two ends. The CDR3 covers 15 residues. From germline, CDR1 is LGHNA and CDR2 YNFKEQ.

J is TRBJ1-6 and V is TRBV3-1 (or the pseudogene TRBV3-2); D gene ambiguous. The V end lost 1 base, the J end lost 9 bases, and 13 bases lay between the germline ends. The germline V gene encodes CDR1 LGHDT and CDR2 YNNKEL (reference sequence). The CDR3 is 15 amino acids. The CDR3 sequence: CASSQVSQRGSPLHF. The DNA for the CDR3 is TGTGCCAGCAGCCAAGTATCTCAGAGAGGTTCACCCCTCCACTTT.

The gene calls are TRBV13 and TRBJ2-1, with D tentatively TRBD2 (5 bases). The CDR3 loop spans 17 amino acids. Trimming removed 5 bases at V and 4 bases at J, with 21 bases between. The V gene's germline CDR1 is PRHDT and CDR2 FYEKMQ (reference sequence). The CDR3 loop is CASSLRTGTVDYNEQFF. The CDR3 nucleotides are TGTGCCAGCAGCCTAAGGACTGGAACGGTGGATTACAATGAGCAGTTCTTC.

The chain links TRBV2 to TRBJ2-7; a possible D gene is TRBD1 (5 bases). Between the trimmed V and J ends, which lost 6 bases and 0 bases, there was a span of 6 bases. The CDR3 runs to 12 residues. The germline CDR1 and CDR2 sequences are SNHLY and FYNNEI. CDR3 DNA: TGTGCCAGCAGGACAGACTCCTACGAGCAGTACTTC. Protein sequence: CASRTDSYEQYF.

V and J are TRBV6-1 and TRBJ1-1, with D tentatively TRBD1 (6 bases). From germline, CDR1 is MNHNS and CDR2 SASEGT. This CDR3 comprises 13 residues. Trimming removed 2 bases at V and 12 bases at J, with 16 bases between. CDR3 region: CASSESGQGRPFF. Here the CDR3 DNA reads TGTGCCAGCAGTGAATCCGGTCAGGGGCGGCCTTTCTTT.

The chain couples TRBV5-1 to TRBJ2-1, with a possible D match to TRBD2 (5 bases). The CDR3 loop spans 16 amino acids. Trimming took 0 bases from V and 0 from J, leaving 10 bases between them. The V gene's germline CDR1 is SGHRS and CDR2 YFSETQ. The CDR3 is CASSLVGVSSYNEQFF. The CDR3 DNA reads as TGCGCCAGCAGCTTGGTCGGGGTAAGCTCCTACAATGAGCAGTTCTTC.

The J gene is TRBJ2-7, the V gene TRBV7-8, with D perhaps matching TRBD1 (7 bases). Germline lookup yields CDR1 SGHVS and CDR2 FQNEAQ. The CDR3 is made up of 15 amino acids. Trimming shortened V by 1 base and J by 7 bases, and 17 bases separated the two germline ends. CDR3 DNA: TGTGCCAGCAGCTTAGTAACGGAGGGGGCGAAAGAGCAGTACTTC. Translating it yields CASSLVTEGAKEQYF.

The rearrangement joins TRBV6-1 to TRBJ1-1, with TRBD1 matching over 9 bases. Germline V gene data show CDR1 as MNHNS and CDR2 as SASEGT. The CDR3 runs 19 residues. The J segment lost 4 bases and the V segment lost 2 bases, leaving 17 bases of the junction unmatched. The DNA for the CDR3 is TGTGCCAGCAGTGAAAGTAGGCGTGGGGACAGGGTCCCGGGCACTGAAGCTTTCTTT. Translating it yields CASSESRRGDRVPGTEAFF.

V gene TRBV3-1 (or the pseudogene TRBV3-2) combines with J gene TRBJ2-3; D is unclear. The CDR3 has 15 amino acids. Trimming left V 2 bases short and J 1 base short, with 10 bases between. Germline V lookup: CDR1 LGHDT, CDR2 YNNKEL (reference sequence). Here the CDR3 DNA reads TGTGCCAGCAGCCAATTTAGCCTCGGCACAGATACGCAGTATTTT. It specifies CASSQFSLGTDTQYF.

The chain uses TRBV2 and TRBJ1-2; TRBD1 matches 8 bases. Germline V gives CDR1 SNHLY, CDR2 FYNNEI. V was pared by 6 bases and J by 4 bases, with 4 bases of the junction left unmatched. This CDR3 has 13 residues. The CDR3 DNA follows: TGTGCCAGCAGCAAAGACAGGGGCTATGGCTACACCTTC. Residues: CASSKDRGYGYTF.

This clone has only a few counts. V gene TRBV28 combines with J gene TRBJ1-1; 10 bases fit TRBD1. The germline gives CDR1 MDHEN, CDR2 SYDVKM. The CDR3 runs to 17 residues. The trim removed 7 bases at V and 5 bases at J, leaving 16 bases unmatched. The CDR3 reads CASKLNGVGTGETEAFF. CDR3 DNA: TGTGCCAGCAAACTTAATGGCGTTGGGACAGGGGAAACTGAAGCTTTCTTT.

Here the CDR3 DNA reads TGTGCCAGCAGGTTAAGCGGGGGAAGCTACGAGCAGTACTTC. The encoded protein is CASRLSGGSYEQYF. This chain connects TRBV6-5 to TRBJ2-7; TRBD2 matches 8 bases. CDR3 length: 14 amino acids. The junction had 7 bases not matched to a gene; V was cut back by 6 bases and J by 3 bases. The germline CDR1 and CDR2 sequences are MNHEY and SVGAGI.

The chain recombines TRBV14 with TRBJ1-2; 10 positions match TRBD1. Trimming cost V 4 bases and J 2 bases; bases outside gene matches: 1. The CDR3 contains 14 residues. CDR1 is SGHDN and CDR2 is FVKESK in the germline V gene. The CDR3 nucleotides are TGTGCCAGCAGCCGGGACAGGGGAAACTATGGCTACACCTTC. Its protein product is CASSRDRGNYGYTF.